The source of this TCR beta chain is a study of a mutant IDH1 vaccine in newly diagnosed glioma (dated by TCRdb to 2020 to 2023). The study in broad terms: Of the roughly 32 patients who were treated, about 60% were male and about 40% were female, and the mean age was approximately 40 years. Prior to enrollment, standard therapy consisting of radiotherapy alone, temozolomide alone, or radiochemotherapy with temozolomide had been administered to patients, with the combination being received by most patients. Peripheral blood was collected at six visits: V03 (baseline), V05, V07, V10, V12 and V13. For exploratory analyses, around 26 treated patients had longitudinal TCRB deep sequencing done wherever samples were available.

The time point label, as the study defines it: baseline, week 1 (first vaccination visit). In light of the paper, this sample's treatment or condition label describes: pre-vaccination baseline after standard-of-care therapy. Newly diagnosed WHO grade 3 or 4 IDH1-mutant astrocytomas showing loss of nuclear ATRX were present in the donors. The samples were drawn from NOA16, a multicentre, single-arm, open-label phase I trial in Germany that tested a mutant IDH1 peptide vaccine in humans for the first time. Visit V03 blood draws served as the baseline sample for immunogenicity testing. Genomic DNA for TCRB sequencing was extracted from EDTA blood using the DNeasy Blood and Tissue Kit. According to the germline V gene, CDR1 reads MNHNS and CDR2 reads SASEGT. From its cysteine to its phenylalanine, the CDR3 spans 14 amino acids. Only the CDR3 DNA is retained, 42 bases long and in frame from the first base. From V the trimming removes 3 bases and from J it removes 9 bases, while the gene matches leave 5 bases of the junction unaccounted for.

In regard to this clone: Its antigen is still unknown. Base-call qualities are not available, and no considerably larger clone is one nucleotide away.

The library relied on the immunoSEQ multiplex PCR assay. The hsTCRB Kit was used according to the manufacturer's protocol to amplify rearranged TCR beta chain sequences. An Illumina MiSeq was used to sequence the TCRB libraries. From the authors' description of their analysis: The proprietary platform of the kit vendor was used for demultiplexing, trimming and gene mapping. TCRdb took this table from immuneACCESS and kept in-frame rearrangements with V and J called. Such tables lack part of the clones; where checked against another copy, unresolved V genes explain under half of the gap, and the rest is unexplained. V, J and clone size derive from that table, while D and trimming were established from the DNA sequence. In all, the sample holds some 51,000 clones, and roughly 80% of those were seen once. The ten largest clones capture over 1.5% of the sample. Overall study outcomes, separate from this receptor: Pseudoprogression seemed to be unrelated to changes in the top peripheral T cell clonotypes found by TCRB sequencing. PBMC samples for TCRB deep sequencing were selected based on availability. Immune responses induced by the vaccine were seen in approximately 93% of patients across multiple MHC alleles. It was noted by the authors that analyses of patient blood samples could not be reproduced owing to sample limitations.

Specimen: PBMCs, collected from a glioma patient treated with radiotherapy, temozolomide or both. The clonotype was recovered from a woman between 40 and 50 years old with glioma. The rearranged chain carries TRBV6-1 and TRBJ2-1; 10 middle bases align to TRBD1. The nucleotide sequence is TGTGCCAGCAGTGAGGGACAGGGGTCCAGTGAGCAGTTCTTC. Translated, this is CASSEGQGSSEQFF.